The entry that follows covers one TCR beta chain sequence. Its specificity is unknown. This sample is drawn from a study of T cells expressing NK-cell markers. Points from the study as a whole: Among CD8+ T cells from five or six donors, dominant NKG2C+ clonotypes accounted for about 1.0-7.0%.

Generation of TCR beta cDNA was performed by 5'RACE template switching incorporating UMIs. One entry per CDR3 protein, without DNA, is what TCRdb gives after re-calling the 5' RACE reads. In all, the sample yields roughly 390,000 distinct CDR3 sequences. The germline CDR1 and CDR2 sequences are SGHRS and YFSETQ. The CDR3 contains 15 residues. The sequencing input was blood T cells: a sorted CD56 or NKG2C T cell subset, CD4+ or CD8+ T cells, or bulk PBMC T cells (not recorded which). The chain combines TRBV5-1 with TRBJ2-3. The clonotype originates from a woman aged 45-65 years in good health. The CDR3 sequence: CASSSGQLTRDTQYF.